This TCR beta chain was captured by sequencing in a study of T cells expressing NK-cell markers. The study, taken as a whole, reports: The study found dominant NKG2C+ clonotypes at roughly 1.0-8% of CD8+ T cells in six donors.

Comments on this clonotype: The antigen is undetermined.

CDR1 is MNHEY and CDR2 is SVGAGI in the germline V gene. The CDR3 totals 16 residues. TCRdb reprocessed the 5' RACE reads and stores each CDR3 protein as one record, lacking DNA. The sample includes under 500,000 distinct CDR3 sequences. Sequenced sample: blood T cells: a sorted CD56 or NKG2C T cell subset, CD4+ or CD8+ T cells, or bulk PBMC T cells (not recorded which). The receptor's source is a woman between 18 and 70 years old in good health. The chain uses TRBV6-5 and TRBJ2-3; the D call of TRBD2 rests on TCRdb alone, since no DNA is present to check it. The CDR3 sequence: CASSYMAGLSTDTQYF.